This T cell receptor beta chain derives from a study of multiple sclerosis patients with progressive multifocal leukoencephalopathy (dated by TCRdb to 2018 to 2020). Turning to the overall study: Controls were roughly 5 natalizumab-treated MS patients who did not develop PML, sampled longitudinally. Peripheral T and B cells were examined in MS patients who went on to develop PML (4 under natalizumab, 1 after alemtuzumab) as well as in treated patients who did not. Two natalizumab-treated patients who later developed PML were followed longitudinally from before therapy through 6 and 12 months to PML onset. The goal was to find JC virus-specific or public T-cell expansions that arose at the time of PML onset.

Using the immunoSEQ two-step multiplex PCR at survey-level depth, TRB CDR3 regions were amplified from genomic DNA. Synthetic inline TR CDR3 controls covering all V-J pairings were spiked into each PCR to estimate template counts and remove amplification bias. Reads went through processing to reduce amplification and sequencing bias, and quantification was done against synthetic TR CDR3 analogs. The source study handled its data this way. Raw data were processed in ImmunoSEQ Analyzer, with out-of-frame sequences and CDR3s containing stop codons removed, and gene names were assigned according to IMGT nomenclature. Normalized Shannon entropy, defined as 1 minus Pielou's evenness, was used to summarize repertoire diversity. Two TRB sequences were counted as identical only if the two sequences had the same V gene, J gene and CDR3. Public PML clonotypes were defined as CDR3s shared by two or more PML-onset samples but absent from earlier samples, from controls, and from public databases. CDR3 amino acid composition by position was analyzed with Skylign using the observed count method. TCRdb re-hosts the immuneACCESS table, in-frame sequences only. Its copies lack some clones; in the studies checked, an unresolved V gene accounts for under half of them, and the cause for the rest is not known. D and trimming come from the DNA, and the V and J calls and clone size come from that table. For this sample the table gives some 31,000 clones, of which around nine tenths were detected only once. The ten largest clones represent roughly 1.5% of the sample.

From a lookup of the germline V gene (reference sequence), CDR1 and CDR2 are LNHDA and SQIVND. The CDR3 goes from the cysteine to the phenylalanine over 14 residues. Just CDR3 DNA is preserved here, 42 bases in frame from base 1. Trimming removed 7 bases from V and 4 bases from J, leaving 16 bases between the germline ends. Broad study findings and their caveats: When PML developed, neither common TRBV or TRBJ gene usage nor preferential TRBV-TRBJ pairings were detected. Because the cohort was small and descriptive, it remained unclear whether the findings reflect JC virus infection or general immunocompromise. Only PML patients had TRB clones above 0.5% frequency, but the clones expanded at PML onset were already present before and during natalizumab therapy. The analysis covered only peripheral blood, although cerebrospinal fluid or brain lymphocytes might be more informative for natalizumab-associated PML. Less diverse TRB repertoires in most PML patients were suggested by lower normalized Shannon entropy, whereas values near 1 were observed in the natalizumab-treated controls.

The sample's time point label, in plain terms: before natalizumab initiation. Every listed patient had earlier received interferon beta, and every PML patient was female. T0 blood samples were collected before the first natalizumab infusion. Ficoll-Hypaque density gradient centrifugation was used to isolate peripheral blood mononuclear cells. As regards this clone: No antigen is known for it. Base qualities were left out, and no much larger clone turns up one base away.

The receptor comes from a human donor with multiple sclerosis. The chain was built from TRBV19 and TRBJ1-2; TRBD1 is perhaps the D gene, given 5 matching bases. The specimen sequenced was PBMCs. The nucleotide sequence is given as TGTGCCAGTAAACAAGGACCTCAGGGCTATGGCTACACCTTC. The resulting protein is CASKQGPQGYGYTF.